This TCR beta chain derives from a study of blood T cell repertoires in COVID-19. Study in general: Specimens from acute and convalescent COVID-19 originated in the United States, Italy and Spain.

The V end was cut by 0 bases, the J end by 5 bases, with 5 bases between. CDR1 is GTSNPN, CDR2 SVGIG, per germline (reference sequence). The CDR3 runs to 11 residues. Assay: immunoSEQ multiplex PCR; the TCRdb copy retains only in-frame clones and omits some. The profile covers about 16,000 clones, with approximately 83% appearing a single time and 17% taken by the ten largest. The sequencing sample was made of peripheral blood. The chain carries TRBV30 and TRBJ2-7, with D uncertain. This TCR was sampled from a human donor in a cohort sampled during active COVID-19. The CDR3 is CAWSVYNEQYF. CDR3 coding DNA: TGTGCCTGGAGTGTATATAACGAGCAGTACTTC.